The 11 T cell receptor beta chains below were found in one sample sequenced in a study of tumor-infiltrating lymphocytes in primary liver carcinoma. TCR beta cDNA was reverse-transcribed from about 550 ng of total RNA. The reaction used a constant-region primer and ProtoScript II reverse transcriptase. For TCR beta, libraries were produced by three nested multiplex PCR rounds using slightly modified ARM-PCR. The first two PCR rounds used TRBV1-TRBV30 primers with a Cbeta primer, 10 cycles each. Each CDR3 protein is one row after TCRdb ran MiXCR on the multiplex PCR reads. The table includes about 78,000 distinct CDR3 sequences, 55% to 75% detected once. Unsorted bulk tissue, about 18-31 mg of it, served as the source for co-extraction of RNA and DNA. Source material: liver tumor tissue from sampling region 4. Subset specified: tumor region T4, right-lateral pole. Receptor source: a man aged 35 to 55 with primary liver carcinoma and hepatitis B virus infection.

Worth noting for this clonotype: At one of its ends the junction is not consistent with the germline gene, which may arise from a read error. This chain uses TRBV11-1 with TRBJ2-1; maybe TRBD1 (6 bases). Germline values: CDR1 SGHAT, CDR2 FQDESV (reference sequence). The CDR3 is 16 residues long. CDR3 amino acids: CASSSKGHRSYNEQFF. The CDR3, as DNA: TGTGCCAGCAGCTCCAAGGGACATCGCTCCTACAATGAGCAATTCTTC. Complete variable domain (other parts from reference TRBV11-1 and TRBJ2-1): EAEVAQSPRYKITEKSQAVAFWCDPISGHATLYWYRQILGQGPELLVQFQDESVVDDSQLPKDRFSAERLKGVDSTLKIQPAELGDSAMYLCASSSKGHRSYNEQFFGPGTRLTVL.

Comment on this clonotype: The CDR3 does not end in the conserved phenylalanine or tryptophan, so this is likely a read error. The rearrangement uses TRBV11-2 and TRBJ2-2, with D maybe TRBD1 (6 bases). This CDR3 is 17 amino acids long. Between the trimmed V and J ends, which lost 3 bases and 5 bases, there was a span of 19 bases. Germline CDR1 and CDR2: SGHAT and FQNNGV. CDR3 residues: CASSFDRNRVGTGELFL. The CDR3 DNA sequence: TGTGCCAGCAGCTTTGATCGGAACAGGGTCGGGACCGGGGAGCTGTTTCTT.

Concerning this clonotype: One base away lies a much larger clone, so this may be a sequencing read error. The V and J genes are TRBV7-9 and TRBJ2-5; D remains ambiguous. The CDR3 covers 15 residues. Germline loops: CDR1 SEHNR, CDR2 FQNEAQ (reference sequence). The ends were cut back, 8 bases at V and 2 bases at J, with 18 bases in the middle. CDR3 in amino acids: CASCTTGSRQETQYF. The CDR3 coding sequence is TGTGCCAGCTGCACGACTGGTTCTCGGCAAGAGACCCAGTACTTC.

The sample holds one count of this clonotype. One end of the junction varies from germline; a read error may be responsible. The chain carries TRBV12-3 or TRBV12-4 and TRBJ2-1; maybe TRBD1 (6 bases). The length of the CDR3 is 13 residues. CDR3 sequence reads: CAGTLQEGDEEFF. In DNA form, the CDR3 reads TGTGCCGGCACCCTCCAAGAGGGGGATGAGGAGTTCTTC.

J is TRBJ2-7 and V is TRBV7-9; unclear D gene. V was shortened by 5 bases and J by 4 bases, with 9 bases between the two germline ends. The CDR3 consists of 12 residues. Germline V gene sequence: CDR1 SEHNR, CDR2 FQNEAQ (reference sequence). The CDR3: CASSPGQYEQYF. The DNA of the CDR3 is TGTGCCAGCAGCCCCGGGCAGTACGAGCAGTACTTC.

As regards this clonotype: Germline and junction disagree at one end, which may indicate a read error. The gene calls are TRBV11-2 and TRBJ2-5; D might be TRBD1 or TRBD2, each matching 6 bases. The length of the CDR3 is 15 residues. The germline gives CDR1 SGHAT, CDR2 FQNNGV. The CDR3, as DNA: TGTGCCAGCAGCGACCCGACAGGAACGGGAGAGGCCCAGTACTTC. It codes for CASSDPTGTGEAQYF.

The chain uses TRBV11-2 and TRBJ2-5; D is unresolved. Germline CDR1 SGHAT, CDR2 FQNNGV. V lost 6 bases to trimming and J lost 3 bases, with 20 bases between them. The CDR3 is 16 amino acids. The DNA for the CDR3 is TGTGCCAGCAGATCCTGGGATTCGGCCCAAAAAGAGACCCAGTACTTC. Protein sequence: CASRSWDSAQKETQYF.

This clonotype was detected once. A junction boundary mismatches the germline segment, possibly from a read error. The chain joins TRBV29-1 to TRBJ2-7; weak D call: TRBD2 (7 bases). The CDR3 loop spans 20 amino acids. Germline CDR1 reads SQVTM; CDR2 reads ANQGSEA. CDR3 amino acids: CSVEGGGEWTLNPDKYEQYF. CDR3 DNA sequence: TGTAGCGTTGAGGGGGGAGGGGAGTGGACTCTCAACCCCGACAAGTACGAGCAGTACTTC.

Comments on this clonotype: This sequence may be a read error, since a much larger clone differs from it by one base. This rearrangement joins TRBV5-1 to TRBJ2-1; 12 bases are shared with TRBD2. Unmatched junction bases numbered 10, after V lost 4 bases and J lost 2 bases. The CDR3 totals 18 residues. CDR1 is SGHRS, CDR2 YFSETQ, per germline. The CDR3 protein is CASSPGATSGSTYNEQFF. DNA for the CDR3: TGCGCCAGCAGCCCGGGGGCGACTAGCGGGAGCACCTACAATGAGCAGTTCTTC.

About this clonotype: One end of the junction fails to match germline, which may point to a read error. V gene TRBV29-1 combines with J gene TRBJ2-1; D remains unclear. There are 12 residues in the CDR3. CDR1 and CDR2 (germline): SQVTM, ANQGSEA. This CDR3 is CSLVRLGSEQLF. CDR3 nucleotides: TGCAGCCTTGTTAGGTTGGGGTCTGAGCAGCTCTTC.

Remarks on this clonotype: A read error may account for a junction end that differs from germline. V usage is TRBV7-8 and J usage is TRBJ2-7; no definite D call. The CDR3 consists of 15 residues. CDR1 is SGHVS and CDR2 is FQNEAQ in the germline V gene. CDR3 DNA sequence: TGTGCCACCAGCTTAGTGTGGCAAGACTCCTACGAGCAGTACTTC. Amino acids: CATSLVWQDSYEQYF. Complete variable domain (other parts from reference TRBV7-8 and TRBJ2-7): GAGVSQSPRYKVAKRGQDVALRCDPISGHVSLFWYQQALGQGPEFLTYFQNEAQLDKSGLPSDRFFAERPEGSVSTLKIQRTQQEDSAVYLCATSLVWQDSYEQYFGPGTRLTVT.